This TCR beta chain was profiled in a study of T cell repertoires in cytomegalovirus infection. Looking at the study overall: Matching HLA type and CMV infection were both indicated by public TCR beta signatures. Whole-study results and caveats: The response measured ex vivo was dominated by TCR beta clonotypes (HLA-C-restricted and CMV-specific). Adding up the frequency of public TCR beta families identified people who carried CMV plus the relevant HLA.

TCRdb called the reads again in MiXCR, with one record for every CDR3 protein. The table records approximately 700,000 distinct CDR3 sequences, roughly 35% of them present only once. Trimming at V came to 4 bases and at J to 2 bases, leaving 2 bases not matched to a gene. This CDR3 contains 14 residues. The germline V gene encodes CDR1 MNHEY and CDR2 SMNVEV (reference sequence). This clonotype was recorded a few times. Its antigen is currently unknown. The sequenced material came from PBMCs. The receptor was derived from a human donor in good health (CMV status not recorded). Some clones in this sample may be carry-over from other donors' samples. The chain recombines TRBV27 with TRBJ1-5; 7 bases are a match to TRBD1. CDR3 nucleotides: TGTGCCAGCAGTTCGACAGGGCGCAATCAGCCCCAGCATTTT. Its protein product is CASSSTGRNQPQHF.